These 29 T cell receptor beta chains share one sample of origin, sequenced in a study of T cells expressing NK-cell markers. TCRdb reprocessed the 5' RACE reads, with one entry per CDR3 protein and no DNA. The sample table sets out 120,000 to 150,000 distinct CDR3 sequences. The sequenced sample was blood T cells: a sorted CD56 or NKG2C T cell subset, CD4+ or CD8+ T cells, or bulk PBMC T cells (not recorded which). These receptors were taken from a man aged 18-30 years in good health.

The rearrangement links TRBV20-1 to TRBJ1-3. From germline, CDR1 is DFQATT and CDR2 SNEGSKA (reference sequence). The length of the CDR3 is 14 residues. The CDR3: CSAAEGTSGNTIYF.

The chain joins TRBV6-5 to TRBJ2-2; as DNA is missing, the TRBD1 call by TCRdb cannot be tested. This CDR3 has 16 residues. Germline-derived CDR1 and CDR2 are MNHEY and SVGAGI. The chain's CDR3 is CASSYRTGGGAGELFF.

The chain combines TRBV9 with TRBJ2-1; TCRdb returns TRBD1, unconfirmable since there is no DNA. The CDR3 has 15 amino acids. CDR1 is SGDLS and CDR2 is YYNGEE in the germline V gene. The CDR3 protein is CASSVQGAQGNEQFF.

The chain carries TRBV4-2 and TRBJ2-3. Germline lookup yields CDR1 LGHNA and CDR2 YNFKEQ. There are 18 residues in the CDR3. The CDR3 protein is CASSQDVGRELSTDTQYF.

The chain uses TRBV7-9 and TRBJ2-1. This CDR3 has 14 residues. Germline CDR1 SEHNR, CDR2 FQNEAQ (reference sequence). This CDR3 reads CASSLMTDYNEQFF.

This chain links TRBV20-1 with TRBJ2-3; TCRdb outputs TRBD2, but without DNA this stays unchecked. The CDR3 contains 15 residues. Looked up from germline, CDR1 is DFQATT and CDR2 is SNEGSKA (reference sequence). This CDR3 is CSAKNTSGSTDTQYF.

V usage is TRBV10-3 and J usage is TRBJ2-3; there is no DNA to check the TCRdb D call of TRBD2. The CDR3 totals 19 residues. CDR1 is ENHRY, CDR2 SYGVKD, per germline. This CDR3 is CAISDPLAGGPERTDTQYF.

The chain combines TRBV24-1 with TRBJ2-2; TCRdb designates TRBD1, a call that cannot be tested without DNA. The CDR3 is made up of 20 amino acids. The germline CDR1 and CDR2 sequences are KGHDR and SFDVKD. The CDR3 loop is CATSDLSPSDRVRGTGELFF.

This rearrangement joins TRBV19 to TRBJ2-5; as DNA is missing, the TRBD1 call by TCRdb cannot be tested. CDR3 length equals 15 residues. The germline gives CDR1 LNHDA, CDR2 SQIVND (reference sequence). The CDR3 region is CASRGGGTPKETQYF.

The chain carries TRBV20-1 and TRBJ2-1; the TCRdb call, TRBD2, lacks DNA for checking. CDR1 and CDR2 (germline): DFQATT, SNEGSKA (reference sequence). There are 15 residues in the CDR3. CDR3 amino acids: CSARIGLPTLNEQFF.

This sequence joins TRBV30 and TRBJ2-3; the TCRdb D gene call, TRBD2, has no DNA to confirm it. This CDR3 region has 15 residues. Germline V gene sequence: CDR1 GTSNPN, CDR2 SVGIG (reference sequence). CDR3 sequence: CAWSATSGRLDTQYF.

The chain has TRBV12-3 or TRBV12-4 and TRBJ2-1; the D call of TRBD1 rests on TCRdb alone, since no DNA is present to check it. CDR3 size: 15 residues. CDR3 sequence: CASSVGGAVYNEQFF.

The chain recombines TRBV7-6 with TRBJ1-1; the D call from TCRdb, TRBD1, cannot be confirmed without DNA. Per the germline V gene, CDR1 is SGHVS and CDR2 is FNYEAQ. The CDR3 sequence is 13 residues long. The chain's CDR3 is CASSLTGATEAFF. The variable domain in full, with the rest retrieved from reference TRBV7-6 and TRBJ1-1, is GAGVSQSPRYKVTKRGQDVALRCDPISGHVSLYWYRQALGQGPEFLTYFNYEAQQDKSGLPNDRFSAERPEGSISTLTIQRTEQRDSAMYRCASSLTGATEAFFGQGTRLTVV.

J is TRBJ2-1 and V is TRBV19. This CDR3 region has 12 residues. Germline CDR1 reads LNHDA; CDR2 reads SQIVND (reference sequence). CDR3 protein: CASSIDGNEQFF. Using reference TRBV19 and TRBJ2-1 for the parts outside the CDR3, the full variable domain is DGGITQSPKYLFRKEGQNVTLSCEQNLNHDAMYWYRQDPGQGLRLIYYSQIVNDFQKGDIAEGYSVSREKKESFPLTVTSAQKNPTAFYLCASSIDGNEQFFGPGTRLTVL.

The J gene is TRBJ2-1, the V gene TRBV6-2 or TRBV6-3. The CDR3 loop spans 13 amino acids. The germline V gene encodes CDR1 MNHEY and CDR2 SVGEGT. CDR3 protein: CASSYGYYNEQFF.

The chain employs TRBV2 and TRBJ1-1. Germline CDR1 reads SNHLY; CDR2 reads FYNNEI. CDR3 length: 13 residues. The CDR3 region is CASSEAENTEAFF.

The V gene is TRBV12-3 or TRBV12-4, the J gene TRBJ2-3; TCRdb's D gene call, TRBD1, goes unchecked for lack of DNA. This CDR3 has 17 amino acids. CDR3 amino acids: CASSLATGAMVSDTQYF.

V is TRBV7-2 and J is TRBJ2-1; there is no DNA to check the TCRdb D call of TRBD2. CDR1 is SGHTA and CDR2 is FQGNSA in the germline V gene. The CDR3 is 15 residues long. CDR3 sequence reads: CASSLTRLAMNEQFF.

V usage is TRBV19 and J usage is TRBJ2-1. The CDR3 covers 14 residues. CDR1 is LNHDA, CDR2 SQIVND, per germline (reference sequence). The CDR3 is CASSSNPSFGEQFF.

The V gene is TRBV6-5, the J gene TRBJ2-7. CDR3 length equals 15 residues. Germline-derived CDR1 and CDR2 are MNHEY and SVGAGI. CDR3 amino acids: CASSYSRGMAYEQYF.

This chain links TRBV6-5 with TRBJ2-2; TCRdb's D call, TRBD1, is unchecked because there is no DNA. The CDR3 totals 15 residues. Germline V lookup: CDR1 MNHEY, CDR2 SVGAGI. This chain's CDR3 is CASSYSWTGTGELFF.

The chain links TRBV14 to TRBJ2-7; the D gene TCRdb calls, TRBD2, cannot be checked with no DNA. The CDR3 runs 16 residues. Germline V gene sequence: CDR1 SGHDN, CDR2 FVKESK. The CDR3 protein is CASSQGPSGRAYEQYF.

V usage is TRBV12-3 or TRBV12-4 and J usage is TRBJ1-2; TCRdb returns TRBD1, unconfirmable since there is no DNA. This CDR3 is 17 amino acids long. The CDR3 sequence is CASSRTGTGNLGYGYTF.

The rearrangement joins TRBV10-1 to TRBJ2-3; the D gene TCRdb calls, TRBD1, cannot be checked with no DNA. The CDR3 runs to 12 residues. Per germline, CDR1 WNHNN and CDR2 SYGVQD (reference sequence). The CDR3: CAGLQGADTQYF.

The chain links TRBV12-3 or TRBV12-4 to TRBJ1-4. The CDR3 runs to 13 residues. The CDR3 region is CASRITTNEKLFF.

The chain is built from TRBV19 and TRBJ2-7; TCRdb names TRBD2, which stays unverified in the absence of DNA. The germline V gene encodes CDR1 LNHDA and CDR2 SQIVND (reference sequence). CDR3 length: 14 amino acids. CDR3 sequence: CASSIWGLHYEQYF. Using reference TRBV19 and TRBJ2-7 for the parts outside the CDR3, the full variable domain is DGGITQSPKYLFRKEGQNVTLSCEQNLNHDAMYWYRQDPGQGLRLIYYSQIVNDFQKGDIAEGYSVSREKKESFPLTVTSAQKNPTAFYLCASSIWGLHYEQYFGPGTRLTVT.

The J gene is TRBJ2-7, the V gene TRBV25-1. Germline V gene sequence: CDR1 MGHDK, CDR2 SYGVNS. The CDR3 is 13 residues long. The CDR3 region is CASSEWDNYEQYF.

This rearrangement joins TRBV6-1 to TRBJ2-3. This CDR3 is built from 16 residues. Germline lookup yields CDR1 MNHNS and CDR2 SASEGT. The CDR3 here is CASSEAQGTGTDTQYF.

The chain recombines TRBV12-3 or TRBV12-4 with TRBJ2-5; the D call from TCRdb, TRBD1, cannot be confirmed without DNA. This CDR3 is 13 amino acids long. The CDR3 loop is CASSSDREETQYF.